These 27 T cell receptor beta chains came from one sample sequenced in a study of shared clonotypes between healthy human individuals. Sequenced by immunoSEQ multiplex PCR; TCRdb stores in-frame clones only, minus some. The profile shows about 380,000 clones, around 96% of them singletons. Material for sequencing was memory CD8+ T cells sorted from blood. The subset is: CD45RO+ cells pooled with CCR7-negative TemRA cells. The source of these receptors is a man aged 25-45 years in good health.

This chain links TRBV6-1 with TRBJ2-3; D is unresolved. The CDR3 is made up of 13 amino acids. CDR1 MNHNS and CDR2 SASEGT come from the germline V gene. V was shortened by 2 bases and J by 6 bases, with 9 bases between the two germline ends. The CDR3 nucleotides read TGTGCCAGCAGTGAACCCAGTCCTGATACGCAGTATTTT. It codes for CASSEPSPDTQYF.

The chain couples TRBV5-6 to TRBJ2-1, with D unclear. The length of the CDR3 is 14 residues. CDR1 SGHDT and CDR2 YYEEEE come from the germline V gene. V gave up 6 bases and J gave up 0 bases, with 10 bases separating them. In DNA form, the CDR3 reads TGTGCCAGCATGTTCTCCAGCTCCTACAATGAGCAGTTCTTC. Translation gives CASMFSSSYNEQFF.

The chain combines TRBV30 with TRBJ1-3, with D uncertain. This CDR3 spans 16 amino acids. V gave up 0 bases and J gave up 1 base, with 13 bases separating them. Germline V gene sequence: CDR1 GTSNPN, CDR2 SVGIG (reference sequence). In DNA form, the CDR3 reads TGTGCCTGGAGTGTACTAGGACGGTTGTCTGGAAACACCATATATTTT. Protein product: CAWSVLGRLSGNTIYF. Using reference TRBV30 and TRBJ1-3 for the parts outside the CDR3, the full variable domain is SQTIHQWPATLVQPVGSPLSLECTVEGTSNPNLYWYRQAAGRGLQLLFYSVGIGQISSEVPQNLSASRPQDRQFILSSKKLLLSDSGFYLCAWSVLGRLSGNTIYFGEGSWLTVV.

CDR3: CASSLGTSAYEQYF. The CDR3 nucleotides read TGTGCCAGCAGTTTAGGGACTAGCGCCTACGAGCAGTACTTC. The chain employs TRBV28 and TRBJ2-7, with TRBD2 identical over 10 bases. Germline V gene data show CDR1 as MDHEN and CDR2 as SYDVKM. The CDR3 extends over 14 amino acids. The ends lost 2 bases at V and 2 bases at J; junction bases unmatched: 0. The entire variable domain, with the rest obtained from reference TRBV28 and TRBJ2-7, is as follows: DVKVTQSSRYLVKRTGEKVFLECVQDMDHENMFWYRQDPGLGLRLIYFSYDVKMKEKGDIPEGYSVSREKKERFSLILESASTNQTSMYLCASSLGTSAYEQYFGPGTRLTVT.

This clone was seen a single time. This chain uses TRBV13 with TRBJ2-5, with 11 positions matching TRBD2. The CDR3 has 16 residues. Losses at the gene ends were 4 bases for V and 3 bases for J; bases not matched to a gene: 7. Germline CDR1 and CDR2: PRHDT and FYEKMQ (reference sequence). This CDR3 reads CASSSLTSGDKETQYF. DNA for the CDR3: TGTGCCAGCAGCTCCTTGACTAGCGGGGATAAAGAGACCCAGTACTTC.

V usage is TRBV30 and J usage is TRBJ2-6; D is perhaps TRBD1 (5 bases). Looked up from germline, CDR1 is GTSNPN and CDR2 is SVGIG (reference sequence). The V end lost 3 bases, the J end lost 2 bases, and 11 bases lay between the germline ends. This CDR3 contains 15 residues. CDR3 nucleotide sequence: TGTGCCTGGAGGGCAGGGTCTACTGGGGCCAACGTCCTGACTTTC. As protein: CAWRAGSTGANVLTF.

This clone was seen a single time. This chain connects TRBV27 to TRBJ2-3; D remains ambiguous. The CDR3 runs 12 residues. Germline-derived CDR1 and CDR2 are MNHEY and SMNVEV (reference sequence). V was shortened by 6 bases and J by 0 bases, with 4 bases between the two germline ends. DNA of the CDR3: TGTGCCAGCAGCCGTAGCACAGATACGCAGTATTTT. Its translation: CASSRSTDTQYF.

The chain couples TRBV5-4 to TRBJ2-2; 11 nucleotides agree with TRBD1. The CDR3 has 15 residues. Per the germline V gene, CDR1 is SGHNT and CDR2 is YYREEE (reference sequence). V dropped 4 bases and J dropped 4; count of bases not matched to a gene: 3. CDR3 DNA: TGTGCCAGCAGCCTCGGACAGGGGGCCACCGGGGAGCTGTTTTTT. Protein product: CASSLGQGATGELFF. Variable domain in full (rest from reference TRBV5-4 and TRBJ2-2): ETGVTQSPTHLIKTRGQQVTLRCSSQSGHNTVSWYQQALGQGPQFIFQYYREEENGRGNFPPRFSGLQFPNYSSELNVNALELDDSALYLCASSLGQGATGELFFGEGSRLTVL.

The J gene is TRBJ1-4, the V gene TRBV6-1, with D hard to call. The germline gives CDR1 MNHNS, CDR2 SASEGT. This CDR3 is built from 12 residues. V shed 8 bases and J shed 4 bases, with 8 bases lying between them. As DNA, the CDR3 is TGTGCCAGCGGACGGTATAATGAAAAACTGTTTTTT. This encodes CASGRYNEKLFF.

The chain recombines TRBV10-3 with TRBJ2-1, with TRBD2 identical over 12 bases. With 4 bases clipped from V and 7 bases from J, the junction kept 2 bases outside the gene matches. The CDR3 extends over 14 amino acids. Germline CDR1 is ENHRY and CDR2 is SYGVKD. The CDR3 nucleotides are TGTGCCATCAGTGGACTAGCGGGAGTAAATGAGCAGTTCTTC. It yields the protein CAISGLAGVNEQFF.

The rearrangement links TRBV29-1 to TRBJ2-3; D might be TRBD2 (6 bases). With 3 bases removed from V and 6 bases from J, the gap between germline ends came to 13 bases. The germline V gene encodes CDR1 SQVTM and CDR2 ANQGSEA. The CDR3 is 13 amino acids. The CDR3 DNA follows: TGCAGCGTTGAGGCGGGATCGGGGGATACGCAGTATTTT. Its protein product is CSVEAGSGDTQYF.

The chain joins TRBV4-2 to TRBJ1-4, with 9 bases aligning to TRBD1. The CDR3 has 16 residues. V dropped 0 bases and J dropped 12; count of bases not matched to a gene: 11. CDR1 is LGHNA and CDR2 is YNFKEQ in the germline V gene. The CDR3 loop reads CASSQDRTGVKRELFF. The CDR3 DNA reads as TGTGCCAGCAGCCAAGATAGGACAGGGGTGAAGAGGGAACTGTTTTTT.

The rearrangement joins TRBV10-3 to TRBJ1-2; TRBD1 matches at 10 bases. Germline V gene lookup returns CDR1 ENHRY and CDR2 SYGVKD. V trimming: 3 bases; J trimming: 1 base; junction bases outside the gene matches: 2. The CDR3 contains 15 residues. In DNA, the CDR3 is TGTGCCATCAGTGATGGGACAGGGGTTAACTATGGCTACACCTTC. It is translated as CAISDGTGVNYGYTF.

V usage is TRBV5-4 and J usage is TRBJ1-2; 9 bases fit TRBD1. The trim removed 4 bases at V and 6 bases at J, leaving 4 bases unmatched. CDR1 is SGHNT and CDR2 is YYREEE in the germline V gene (reference sequence). The CDR3 is made up of 13 amino acids. This chain's CDR3 is CASSPDRGNGYTF. DNA for the CDR3: TGTGCCAGCAGCCCCGACAGGGGGAATGGCTACACCTTC.

V is TRBV6-5 and J is TRBJ1-1; a possible D gene is TRBD1 (6 bases). The germline gives CDR1 MNHEY, CDR2 SVGAGI. This CDR3 has 11 amino acids. V lost 2 bases and J lost 8, with 6 bases in between. The DNA of the CDR3 is TGTGCCAGCAGTTACGGACAGGAAGCTTTCTTT. Its protein product is CASSYGQEAFF.

The CDR3 coding sequence is TGTGCCAGCAGTGAAAGTCTAGCAAACGCCGGGGAGCTGTTTTTT. It is translated as CASSESLANAGELFF. The V and J genes are TRBV2 and TRBJ2-2; tentatively, D is TRBD2 (5 bases). Trimming pared 2 bases from V and 6 bases from J, leaving 13 bases between. Germline CDR1 reads SNHLY; CDR2 reads FYNNEI. This CDR3 region has 15 residues.

The V gene is TRBV14, the J gene TRBJ1-5; D gene unclear. V dropped 0 bases and J dropped 8 bases, with 8 bases sitting between them. The CDR3 loop spans 13 amino acids. From germline, CDR1 is SGHDN and CDR2 FVKESK. CDR3 in amino acids: CASSQDHREPQHF. CDR3 nucleotides: TGTGCCAGCAGCCAAGATCATCGGGAGCCCCAGCATTTT.

The V gene is TRBV28, the J gene TRBJ2-7; D is ambiguous. This CDR3 has 14 amino acids. Per germline, CDR1 MDHEN and CDR2 SYDVKM. V was trimmed by 7 bases and J by 0 bases, leaving 13 bases between them. This CDR3 reads CASINAGRSYEQYF. The CDR3 DNA reads as TGTGCCAGCATTAACGCCGGACGCTCCTACGAGCAGTACTTC. Supplemented by reference TRBV28 and TRBJ2-7, the full variable domain reads DVKVTQSSRYLVKRTGEKVFLECVQDMDHENMFWYRQDPGLGLRLIYFSYDVKMKEKGDIPEGYSVSREKKERFSLILESASTNQTSMYLCASINAGRSYEQYFGPGTRLTVT.

This sequence joins TRBV7-2 and TRBJ2-5; no definite D call. The V and J ends lost 1 base and 1 base respectively, with 7 bases between them. Germline V CDR1 and CDR2: SGHTA, FQGNSA. This CDR3 is built from 14 residues. CDR3 residues: CASSLVGVQETQYF. CDR3 in DNA: TGTGCCAGCAGCTTAGTGGGCGTCCAAGAGACCCAGTACTTC. The variable domain in full, with the rest retrieved from reference TRBV7-2 and TRBJ2-5, is GAGVSQSPSNKVTEKGKDVELRCDPISGHTALYWYRQSLGQGLEFLIYFQGNSAPDKSGLPSDRFSAERTGGSVSTLTIQRTQQEDSAVYLCASSLVGVQETQYFGPGTRLLVL.

The rearrangement uses TRBV28 and TRBJ2-6; no clear D. The CDR3 is made up of 14 amino acids. V lost 2 bases, J lost 4 bases, and 6 bases lay in between. Germline V gene lookup returns CDR1 MDHEN and CDR2 SYDVKM. CDR3 in DNA: TGTGCCAGCAGTTTAACCGTAGGGGCCAACGTCCTGACTTTC. This encodes CASSLTVGANVLTF.

The chain couples TRBV19 to TRBJ1-5; D is perhaps TRBD1 (5 bases). In germline, CDR1 is LNHDA, CDR2 SQIVND (reference sequence). The V end lost 3 bases, the J end lost 0 bases, and 15 bases lay between the germline ends. The CDR3 sequence is 17 residues long. The DNA for the CDR3 is TGTGCCAGTAGTATTCTTTGGAGGGGCGATAGCAATCAGCCCCAGCATTTT. This codes for CASSILWRGDSNQPQHF.

The chain joins TRBV27 to TRBJ2-3, with 9 bases identical to TRBD2. The CDR3 runs to 16 residues. Trimming removed 2 bases from V and 2 bases from J; junction bases left unmatched: 5. Looked up from germline, CDR1 is MNHEY and CDR2 is SMNVEV (reference sequence). The CDR3 here is CASSLLGGRATDTQYF. The CDR3 nucleotides read TGTGCCAGCAGTTTACTGGGCGGGAGGGCCACAGATACGCAGTATTTT.

The V gene is TRBV6-5, the J gene TRBJ2-7, with TRBD2 identical over 11 bases. The CDR3 totals 15 residues. Germline V gives CDR1 MNHEY, CDR2 SVGAGI. The V gene end was trimmed by 2 bases and the J gene end by 3 bases; junction bases not matched to a gene: 3. The CDR3 sequence: CASSYTSGSIYEQYF. In nucleotides, the CDR3 is TGTGCCAGCAGTTACACTAGCGGGAGTATCTACGAGCAGTACTTC.

This clone was detected only once. The rearrangement joins TRBV29-1 to TRBJ1-5, with TRBD1 identical over 8 bases. Germline values: CDR1 SQVTM, CDR2 ANQGSEA. V was clipped by 4 bases and J by 4 bases; unmatched bases: 12. The CDR3 spans 16 residues. For the CDR3, the DNA is TGCAGCGTTGTGGAAACAGGGGGGGAGAGTAATCAGCCCCAGCATTTT. This translates into CSVVETGGESNQPQHF.

This rearrangement joins TRBV4-1 to TRBJ2-6; D might be TRBD2 (6 bases). Germline V gene sequence: CDR1 MGHRA, CDR2 YSYEKL. Trimming took 1 base from V and 1 from J, leaving 14 bases between them. The CDR3 extends over 18 amino acids. This CDR3 is CASSQVLADLSGANVLTF. The CDR3 DNA follows: TGCGCCAGCAGCCAAGTTTTAGCGGACCTTTCTGGGGCCAACGTCCTGACTTTC.

The V call is TRBV10-2, the J call TRBJ1-2, with 8 bases that match TRBD1. V dropped 5 bases and J dropped 8; count of bases not matched to a gene: 7. CDR1 is WSHSY and CDR2 is SAAADI in the germline V gene. The CDR3 runs to 13 residues. The CDR3 nucleotides are TGCGCCAGCAGTCTCCGGACAGGGCTGGGCTACACCTTC. Encoded protein: CASSLRTGLGYTF.

The chain has TRBV5-1 and TRBJ2-7; 16 bases are shared with TRBD2. J was trimmed by 4 bases and V by 4 bases; bases with no gene match: 8. Per the germline V gene, CDR1 is SGHRS and CDR2 is YFSETQ. The CDR3 loop spans 17 amino acids. Here the CDR3 DNA reads TGCGCCAGCAGCGCGGGGACTAGCGGGAGGGCCAGGTACGAGCAGTACTTC. This gives the protein CASSAGTSGRARYEQYF. Combining the CDR3 with reference TRBV5-1 and TRBJ2-7 gives the whole variable domain KAGVTQTPRYLIKTRGQQVTLSCSPISGHRSVSWYQQTPGQGLQFLFEYFSETQRNKGNFPGRFSGRQFSNSRSEMNVSTLELGDSALYLCASSAGTSGRARYEQYFGPGTRLTVT.